One sample yielded the 25 T cell receptor beta chains listed below, sequenced in a study of blood T cell repertoires in COVID-19. TCRdb's copy holds only in-frame clones and misses some; the assay was immunoSEQ multiplex PCR. The sample consists of around 300,000 clones, around four fifths of them appearing once. The sample comprised peripheral blood. The receptors shown here come from a man aged 25 to 45 with active or convalescent COVID-19.

The rearrangement uses TRBV7-2 and TRBJ2-5, with 9 bases aligning to TRBD2. After removal of 5 bases from V and 5 bases from J, the junction contained 6 bases not matched to a gene. Germline V gene sequence: CDR1 SGHTA, CDR2 FQGNSA. The CDR3 runs 14 residues. The CDR3 DNA reads TGTGCCAGCAGCATGGGACTAGCAGGGGAGACCCAGTACTTC. Protein: CASSMGLAGETQYF.

The chain couples TRBV14 to TRBJ1-1; 7 bases are a match to TRBD1. The J segment lost 1 base and the V segment lost 4 bases, leaving 6 bases of the junction unmatched. The germline gives CDR1 SGHDN, CDR2 FVKESK. The CDR3 covers 15 residues. The CDR3 loop is CASSRDSDWNTEAFF. CDR3 DNA sequence: TGTGCCAGCAGCCGGGACAGCGATTGGAACACTGAAGCTTTCTTT.

CDR3 in amino acids: CASSQDRREKYNEQFF. The CDR3 bases are TGTGCCAGCAGCCAAGATCGGCGGGAGAAATACAATGAGCAGTTCTTC. This chain uses TRBV4-2 with TRBJ2-1; 7 nucleotides align to TRBD2. V was clipped by 0 bases and J by 4 bases; unmatched bases: 6. In germline, CDR1 is LGHNA, CDR2 YNFKEQ. This CDR3 spans 16 amino acids.

This clone came up a few times. The chain joins TRBV14 to TRBJ1-4; D is undetermined. CDR1 and CDR2 from the germline V gene are SGHDN and FVKESK. The CDR3 is 13 residues long. Between the trimmed V and J ends, which lost 2 bases and 7 bases, there was a span of 8 bases. The CDR3 region is CASSQIRSEKLFF. CDR3 in DNA: TGTGCCAGCAGCCAAATCAGAAGTGAAAAACTGTTTTTT.

The V and J genes are TRBV2 and TRBJ2-4; TRBD1 is a possible D gene (6 bases). Germline-derived CDR1 and CDR2 are SNHLY and FYNNEI. V lost 5 bases to trimming and J lost 6 bases, with 8 bases between them. The CDR3 is 12 amino acids. CDR3 sequence: CASSLQGNIQYF. In DNA, the CDR3 is TGTGCCAGCAGTTTACAGGGAAACATTCAGTACTTC.

This chain joins TRBV9 and TRBJ1-2; D may be TRBD1 (5 bases). The V gene's germline CDR1 is SGDLS and CDR2 YYNGEE. V gave up 0 bases and J gave up 4 bases, with 19 bases separating them. There are 17 residues in the CDR3. Written as DNA, the CDR3 is TGTGCCAGCAGCGTAGCCGCAGGGCCACCTTACATCTATGGCTACACCTTC. This sequence encodes CASSVAAGPPYIYGYTF.

The V gene is TRBV6-2 or TRBV6-3, the J gene TRBJ1-6; 8 bases fit TRBD1. CDR3 length: 16 residues. Trimming at V came to 5 bases and at J to 4 bases, leaving 7 bases not matched to a gene. Germline CDR1 is MNHEY and CDR2 is SVGEGT. The CDR3 DNA reads TGTGCCAGCAGTCGACAGGGGCTTAGTTATAATTCACCCCTCCACTTT. Its translation: CASSRQGLSYNSPLHF.

The rearrangement joins TRBV27 to TRBJ2-7; TRBD2 matches at 10 bases. V was clipped by 5 bases and J by 3 bases; unmatched bases: 10. Germline V CDR1 and CDR2: MNHEY, SMNVEV (reference sequence). This CDR3 has 16 amino acids. Written as DNA, the CDR3 is TGTGCCAGCAGTCTCCTCATAGCGGGAGGTCGCTACGAGCAGTACTTC. As protein: CASSLLIAGGRYEQYF.

This clone has a single count. The chain is built from TRBV7-2 and TRBJ2-7; TRBD1 matches at 9 bases. J was trimmed by 6 bases and V by 2 bases; bases with no gene match: 11. The length of the CDR3 is 16 residues. Germline lookup yields CDR1 SGHTA and CDR2 FQGNSA. The CDR3 region has the DNA TGTGCCAGCAGCTTAACCCCATCGGGACAGGGCCGCGAGCAGTACTTC. Residues: CASSLTPSGQGREQYF.

CDR3 DNA sequence: TGTGCCAGTAGTATAGGGACAGCGAACACTGAAGCTTTCTTT. Translation: CASSIGTANTEAFF. The chain employs TRBV19 and TRBJ1-1; a possible D gene is TRBD1 (6 bases). The CDR3 extends over 14 amino acids. V was pared by 1 base and J by 1 base, with 7 bases between. The germline CDR1 and CDR2 sequences are LNHDA and SQIVND (reference sequence). The variable domain in full, completed from reference TRBV19 and TRBJ1-1, reads DGGITQSPKYLFRKEGQNVTLSCEQNLNHDAMYWYRQDPGQGLRLIYYSQIVNDFQKGDIAEGYSVSREKKESFPLTVTSAQKNPTAFYLCASSIGTANTEAFFGQGTRLTVV.

J is TRBJ2-5 and V is TRBV27; perhaps TRBD2 as D (6 bases). V was pared by 1 base and J by 1 base, with 13 bases between. From germline, CDR1 is MNHEY and CDR2 SMNVEV (reference sequence). The length of the CDR3 is 16 residues. CDR3 nucleotide sequence: TGTGCCAGCAGTTTATTGGGGGAGGAGGGCCAAGAGACCCAGTACTTC. Translation: CASSLLGEEGQETQYF.

The gene calls are TRBV12-3 or TRBV12-4 and TRBJ2-4; maybe TRBD2 (5 bases). Trimming removed 7 bases from V and 8 bases from J, with 15 bases in between. The CDR3 covers 13 residues. CDR3 coding DNA: TGTGCCAGCACGATTACGGGGTCGGACATTCAGTACTTC. Protein product: CASTITGSDIQYF.

This clone was recorded only once. This rearrangement joins TRBV28 to TRBJ1-5; 7 bases match TRBD1. CDR3 length: 13 amino acids. Trimming at V came to 7 bases and at J to 7 bases, leaving 7 bases not matched to a gene. Germline lookup yields CDR1 MDHEN and CDR2 SYDVKM. The CDR3 DNA is TGTGCCAGCAAAACAGGGGCAGGACAGCCCCAGCATTTT. Protein product: CASKTGAGQPQHF.

This clone was counted only a few times. Other DNA sequences of this sample code for an identical CDR3. The V gene is TRBV2, the J gene TRBJ1-5; 8 nucleotides line up with TRBD1. V lost 4 bases, J lost 4 bases, and 3 bases stayed unmatched. The CDR3 is made up of 14 amino acids. In germline, CDR1 is SNHLY, CDR2 FYNNEI. CDR3 in amino acids: CASSGNRGNQPQHF. DNA of the CDR3: TGTGCCAGCAGTGGTAACAGGGGGAATCAGCCCCAGCATTTT. The full variable domain, with the rest looked up from reference TRBV2 and TRBJ1-5, is EPEVTQTPSHQVTQMGQEVILRCVPISNHLYFYWYRQILGQKVEFLVSFYNNEISEKSEIFDDQFSVERPDGSNFTLKIRSTKLEDSAMYFCASSGNRGNQPQHFGDGTRLSIL.

The genes are TRBV27 and TRBJ2-7; maybe TRBD2 (7 bases). The CDR3 extends over 18 amino acids. The V end was cut by 3 bases, the J end by 0 bases, with 21 bases between. Germline CDR1 reads MNHEY; CDR2 reads SMNVEV (reference sequence). The CDR3 DNA reads TGTGCCAGCAGTTTGGGGGGGCTCGGGGGAGGTCCCTCCTACGAGCAGTACTTC. This gives the protein CASSLGGLGGGPSYEQYF.

The gene calls are TRBV24-1 and TRBJ2-2, with D tentatively TRBD2 (5 bases). The CDR3 covers 12 residues. Trimming took off 9 bases at V and 6 bases at J, with 10 bases between the two ends. Germline V lookup: CDR1 KGHDR, CDR2 SFDVKD. CDR3 sequence reads: CATEGSAGELFF. CDR3 sequence (DNA): TGTGCCACCGAGGGATCAGCCGGGGAGCTGTTTTTT.

J is TRBJ2-2 and V is TRBV5-4; 7 bases are shared with TRBD2. CDR1 is SGHNT and CDR2 is YYREEE in the germline V gene (reference sequence). Trimming removed 4 bases from V and 4 bases from J; junction bases left unmatched: 7. The CDR3 totals 15 residues. The CDR3 here is CASSGDGRSTGELFF. The CDR3 DNA reads TGTGCCAGCAGCGGCGACGGGAGGAGCACCGGGGAGCTGTTTTTT. Full variable domain (outside the CDR3, taken from reference TRBV5-4 and TRBJ2-2): ETGVTQSPTHLIKTRGQQVTLRCSSQSGHNTVSWYQQALGQGPQFIFQYYREEENGRGNFPPRFSGLQFPNYSSELNVNALELDDSALYLCASSGDGRSTGELFFGEGSRLTVL.

The rearrangement joins TRBV29-1 to TRBJ2-7; TRBD1 matches 7 bases. The CDR3 has 13 residues. Losses at the gene ends were 7 bases for V and 0 bases for J; bases not matched to a gene: 6. Germline CDR1 SQVTM, CDR2 ANQGSEA. The CDR3 DNA is TGCAGCGGTGGGACAGCGAACTCCTACGAGCAGTACTTC. Protein: CSGGTANSYEQYF.

The CDR3: CASSEGSYRNTEAFF. CDR3 sequence (DNA): TGTGCCAGCAGCGAAGGCTCTTACAGGAACACTGAAGCTTTCTTT. The chain is built from TRBV7-9 and TRBJ1-1; D is unclear. This CDR3 has 15 amino acids. V gave up 5 bases and J gave up 1 base, with 14 bases separating them. In germline, CDR1 is SEHNR, CDR2 FQNEAQ (reference sequence).

V gene TRBV7-2 combines with J gene TRBJ1-1; the D is unclear. This CDR3 spans 14 amino acids. The germline CDR1 and CDR2 sequences are SGHTA and FQGNSA. Deletions cut 0 bases from V and 6 bases from J, with 11 bases between. CDR3 protein: CASSLAFRGPEAFF. The CDR3 DNA reads TGTGCCAGCAGCTTAGCGTTTCGTGGGCCTGAAGCTTTCTTT. Looking up the rest from reference TRBV7-2 and TRBJ1-1 gives the full variable domain: GAGVSQSPSNKVTEKGKDVELRCDPISGHTALYWYRQSLGQGLEFLIYFQGNSAPDKSGLPSDRFSAERTGGSVSTLTIQRTQQEDSAVYLCASSLAFRGPEAFFGQGTRLTVV.

This sequence joins TRBV19 and TRBJ2-3; 7 positions agree with TRBD1. CDR3 length equals 15 residues. V shed 5 bases, J shed 4 bases, and the junction held 9 bases outside the gene matches. From germline, CDR1 is LNHDA and CDR2 SQIVND (reference sequence). The CDR3 region is CASSEVRQGPDTQYF. CDR3 nucleotide sequence: TGTGCCAGTAGTGAGGTCCGACAGGGCCCAGATACGCAGTATTTT.

CDR3 sequence reads: CAWSNNYRGNEQFF. Written as DNA, the CDR3 is TGTGCCTGGAGTAACAACTACAGGGGCAATGAGCAGTTCTTC. The chain has TRBV30 and TRBJ2-1, with 7 bases lining up with TRBD1. This CDR3 spans 14 amino acids. The V and J ends lost 2 bases and 6 bases, in that order; junction bases with no gene match: 7. The germline V gene encodes CDR1 GTSNPN and CDR2 SVGIG (reference sequence).

The genes are TRBV4-1 and TRBJ2-5; 8 positions match TRBD2. V shed 0 bases and J 8 bases; nucleotides not matched to a gene: 8. Germline V gene sequence: CDR1 MGHRA, CDR2 YSYEKL. CDR3 length: 15 amino acids. DNA of the CDR3: TGCGCCAGCAGCCAAGATCGGGGTAGCGGGGAAACCCAGTACTTC. It translates to CASSQDRGSGETQYF.

The CDR3 coding sequence is TGTGCCAGCAGTCTCACGAGGAGTTCACCCCTCCACTTT. The encoded protein is CASSLTRSSPLHF. The chain carries TRBV27 and TRBJ1-6; D call uncertain. V lost 5 bases and J 9 bases, leaving 11 bases between the germline ends. Germline V gene lookup returns CDR1 MNHEY and CDR2 SMNVEV (reference sequence). The CDR3 extends over 13 amino acids.

The chain carries TRBV28 and TRBJ2-7, with 12 nucleotides matching TRBD2. The germline V gene encodes CDR1 MDHEN and CDR2 SYDVKM. The CDR3 covers 14 residues. V shed 10 bases, J shed 5 bases, and the junction held 9 bases outside the gene matches. The CDR3: CATPSGRARDEQYF. CDR3 in DNA: TGTGCCACTCCTAGCGGGAGGGCTCGGGACGAGCAGTACTTC.